The 2 T cell receptor beta chains below all came from one sample that was sequenced in a study of T cell responses to AZD1222 COVID-19 vaccine. Measured with immunoSEQ multiplex PCR; TCRdb has only the in-frame clones, and not every one. This sample yields around 120,000 clones, of which approximately 85% are seen a single time; over 5.5% belongs to the top ten. The sequencing here drew on peripheral blood, taken on day 0 of AZD1222 vaccination. These receptors came from an adult in good health.

The rearrangement uses TRBV12-3 or TRBV12-4 and TRBJ1-2; TRBD1 might be the D (5 bases). The CDR3 has 13 amino acids. V was trimmed by 6 bases and J by 8 bases, leaving 16 bases between them. The CDR3 protein is CASRDRTNTGYTF. The CDR3 DNA follows: TGTGCCAGCAGGGATCGGACAAACACCGGCTACACCTTC.

The chain carries TRBV28 and TRBJ2-7; D not resolved. Germline CDR1 reads MDHEN; CDR2 reads SYDVKM. Trimming left V 5 bases short and J 7 bases short, with 12 bases between. The CDR3 has 12 residues. The DNA of the CDR3 is TGTGCCAGCAGTCCCCCCGGTTGGGAGCAGTACTTC. Residues: CASSPPGWEQYF.